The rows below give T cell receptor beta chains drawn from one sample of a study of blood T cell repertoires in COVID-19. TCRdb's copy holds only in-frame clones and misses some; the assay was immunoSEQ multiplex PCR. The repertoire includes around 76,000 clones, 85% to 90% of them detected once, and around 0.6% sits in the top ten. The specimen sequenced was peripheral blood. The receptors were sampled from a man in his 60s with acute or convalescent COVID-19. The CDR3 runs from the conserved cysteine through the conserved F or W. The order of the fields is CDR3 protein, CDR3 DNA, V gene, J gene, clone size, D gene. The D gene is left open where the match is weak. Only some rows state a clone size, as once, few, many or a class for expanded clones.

cdr3_aa: CASSLRGGTNEKLFF; cdr3_nt: TGTGCCAGCTCACTTAGAGGAGGGACTAATGAAAAACTGTTTTTT; v_call: TRBV18; j_call: TRBJ1-4; clone_size: NA; d_call: NA
cdr3_aa: CASSLPAGGGLNEQYF; cdr3_nt: TGTGCCAGCAGCTTACCCGCGGGAGGGGGTTTAAACGAGCAGTACTTC; v_call: TRBV5-4; j_call: TRBJ2-7; clone_size: NA; d_call: TRBD2
cdr3_aa: CASSKRREDGYEQYF; cdr3_nt: TGTGCCAGTAGTAAAAGGCGGGAGGACGGGTACGAGCAGTACTTC; v_call: TRBV19; j_call: TRBJ2-7; clone_size: NA; d_call: TRBD2
cdr3_aa: CSVVFKGAGNTIYF; cdr3_nt: TGCAGCGTTGTGTTTAAGGGGGCTGGAAACACCATATATTTT; v_call: TRBV29-1; j_call: TRBJ1-3; clone_size: NA; d_call: NA
cdr3_aa: CASSVEGTGGYSPLHF; cdr3_nt: TGTGCCAGCAGCGTAGAAGGGACAGGGGGATATTCACCCCTCCACTTT; v_call: TRBV9; j_call: TRBJ1-6; clone_size: NA; d_call: TRBD1
cdr3_aa: CAIRGSLILNTIYF; cdr3_nt: TGTGCCATCAGGGGGAGTTTAATTTTGAACACCATATATTTT; v_call: TRBV10-3; j_call: TRBJ1-3; clone_size: NA; d_call: NA
cdr3_aa: CASSWRNQETQYF; cdr3_nt: TGTGCCAGCAGCTGGAGGAACCAAGAGACCCAGTACTTC; v_call: TRBV7-9; j_call: TRBJ2-5; clone_size: NA; d_call: NA
cdr3_aa: CASGGYTKAGELFF; cdr3_nt: TGTGCCAGCGGGGGGTATACTAAGGCCGGGGAGCTGTTTTTT; v_call: TRBV25-1; j_call: TRBJ2-2; clone_size: NA; d_call: NA
cdr3_aa: CASSQTGFQETQYF; cdr3_nt: TGTGCCAGCAGCCAGACTGGTTTCCAAGAGACCCAGTACTTC; v_call: TRBV5-6; j_call: TRBJ2-5; clone_size: NA; d_call: NA
cdr3_aa: CASSQGLAGARAYNEQFF; cdr3_nt: TGCGCCAGCAGCCAAGGACTAGCGGGAGCGAGGGCCTACAATGAGCAGTTCTTC; v_call: TRBV5-1; j_call: TRBJ2-1; clone_size: NA; d_call: TRBD2
cdr3_aa: CASSFVTAGPYEQYF; cdr3_nt: TGTGCCAGCAGCTTCGTGACAGCCGGACCCTACGAGCAGTACTTC; v_call: TRBV5-6; j_call: TRBJ2-7; clone_size: NA; d_call: NA
cdr3_aa: CASSWRLAGETQYF; cdr3_nt: TGCGCCAGCAGCTGGAGACTAGCCGGGGAGACCCAGTACTTC; v_call: TRBV5-1; j_call: TRBJ2-5; clone_size: NA; d_call: TRBD2
cdr3_aa: CASRTTSGRAETQYF; cdr3_nt: TGTGCCAGCAGAACGACTAGCGGGAGAGCGGAGACCCAGTACTTC; v_call: TRBV27; j_call: TRBJ2-5; clone_size: once; d_call: TRBD2
cdr3_aa: CASSANTGRQETQYF; cdr3_nt: TGTGCCAGCAGCGCTAATACAGGGCGGCAAGAGACCCAGTACTTC; v_call: TRBV2; j_call: TRBJ2-5; clone_size: NA; d_call: NA
cdr3_aa: CASSVAGAPPETQYF; cdr3_nt: TGTGCCAGCAGCGTAGCGGGAGCCCCCCCCGAGACCCAGTACTTC; v_call: TRBV9; j_call: TRBJ2-5; clone_size: NA; d_call: NA
cdr3_aa: CASSPNWFRDRTYEQYF; cdr3_nt: TGTGCCAGCAGCCCGAATTGGTTCCGGGACAGAACCTACGAGCAGTACTTC; v_call: TRBV27; j_call: TRBJ2-7; clone_size: NA; d_call: TRBD1
cdr3_aa: CASSTQIRDSGIGNTIYF; cdr3_nt: TGTGCCAGCAGCACCCAGATCCGGGACAGTGGGATTGGAAACACCATATATTTT; v_call: TRBV11-3; j_call: TRBJ1-3; clone_size: NA; d_call: TRBD1
cdr3_aa: CASSPGLAGGPYTQYF; cdr3_nt: TGCGCCAGCAGCCCGGGACTAGCGGGGGGGCCGTATACGCAGTATTTT; v_call: TRBV5-1; j_call: TRBJ2-3; clone_size: NA; d_call: TRBD2
cdr3_aa: CASSVGAMNTEAFF; cdr3_nt: TGTGCCAGCAGCGTAGGAGCTATGAACACTGAAGCTTTCTTT; v_call: TRBV9; j_call: TRBJ1-1; clone_size: few; d_call: NA
cdr3_aa: CAWSRDRGTRGTEAFF; cdr3_nt: TGTGCCTGGAGTAGGGACAGGGGAACGAGAGGCACTGAAGCTTTCTTT; v_call: TRBV30; j_call: TRBJ1-1; clone_size: NA; d_call: TRBD1
cdr3_aa: CASSLEGGSYNEQFF; cdr3_nt: TGCGCCAGCAGCTTGGAGGGGGGGTCCTACAATGAGCAGTTCTTC; v_call: TRBV5-1; j_call: TRBJ2-1; clone_size: NA; d_call: NA
cdr3_aa: CASSPMSNQPQHF; cdr3_nt: TGTGCCAGCAGCCCTATGAGCAATCAGCCCCAGCATTTT; v_call: TRBV7-9; j_call: TRBJ1-5; clone_size: few; d_call: NA
cdr3_aa: CASSLETGGNTIYF; cdr3_nt: TGTGCCAGCAGCTTGGAAACGGGTGGAAACACCATATATTTT; v_call: TRBV5-6; j_call: TRBJ1-3; clone_size: NA; d_call: NA
cdr3_aa: CASSLDRGSADTQYF; cdr3_nt: TGCGCCAGCAGCTTAGACAGGGGAAGTGCAGATACGCAGTATTTT; v_call: TRBV5-1; j_call: TRBJ2-3; clone_size: once; d_call: TRBD1
cdr3_aa: CASSSSHRAYEQYF; cdr3_nt: TGTGCCAGTAGTAGCTCCCACAGGGCCTACGAGCAGTACTTC; v_call: TRBV19; j_call: TRBJ2-7; clone_size: NA; d_call: NA
cdr3_aa: CATSRWGTGGGETQYF; cdr3_nt: TGTGCCACCAGCAGGTGGGGGACAGGGGGCGGGGAGACCCAGTACTTC; v_call: TRBV15; j_call: TRBJ2-5; clone_size: NA; d_call: TRBD1
cdr3_aa: CASSLSGSYNSPLHF; cdr3_nt: TGCGCCAGCAGCTTGTCCGGTTCCTATAATTCACCCCTCCACTTT; v_call: TRBV5-1; j_call: TRBJ1-6; clone_size: NA; d_call: NA
cdr3_aa: CASIFDRGNYEQYF; cdr3_nt: TGTGCCAGCATTTTTGACAGGGGGAATTACGAGCAGTACTTC; v_call: TRBV2; j_call: TRBJ2-7; clone_size: NA; d_call: TRBD1
cdr3_aa: CASSFRGYNEKLFF; cdr3_nt: TGTGCCAGCAGTTTCCGGGGGTACAATGAAAAACTGTTTTTT; v_call: TRBV6-5; j_call: TRBJ1-4; clone_size: NA; d_call: NA
cdr3_aa: CASSFGAEHQPQHF; cdr3_nt: TGTGCCAGCAGTTTTGGGGCGGAACATCAGCCCCAGCATTTT; v_call: TRBV27; j_call: TRBJ1-5; clone_size: NA; d_call: NA
cdr3_aa: CASSIGTGVSTDTQYF; cdr3_nt: TGTGCCAGTAGTATCGGAACCGGGGTGAGCACAGATACGCAGTATTTT; v_call: TRBV19; j_call: TRBJ2-3; clone_size: NA; d_call: NA
cdr3_aa: CSAQETAPWGEQYF; cdr3_nt: TGCAGCGCACAGGAGACCGCTCCCTGGGGCGAGCAGTACTTC; v_call: TRBV29-1; j_call: TRBJ2-7; clone_size: NA; d_call: NA
cdr3_aa: CASSRRDRYQDTQYF; cdr3_nt: TGTGCCAGCAGCCGCCGGGACAGGTACCAAGATACGCAGTATTTT; v_call: TRBV11-2; j_call: TRBJ2-3; clone_size: NA; d_call: TRBD1
cdr3_aa: CASSLIGGNTGELFF; cdr3_nt: TGTGCCAGCAGCTTAATAGGGGGGAACACCGGGGAGCTGTTTTTT; v_call: TRBV7-3; j_call: TRBJ2-2; clone_size: NA; d_call: NA
cdr3_aa: CAWSLGLAVSTDTQYF; cdr3_nt: TGTGCCTGGAGTTTAGGACTAGCAGTAAGCACAGATACGCAGTATTTT; v_call: TRBV30; j_call: TRBJ2-3; clone_size: NA; d_call: TRBD2
cdr3_aa: CASSQRLAGGPAGDTQYF; cdr3_nt: TGTGCCAGCAGCCAACGGCTAGCGGGAGGGCCAGCGGGAGATACGCAGTATTTT; v_call: TRBV3-1/TRBV3-2; j_call: TRBJ2-3; clone_size: NA; d_call: TRBD2
cdr3_aa: CASSELVGNTIYF; cdr3_nt: TGCGCCAGCAGTGAACTCGTTGGAAACACCATATATTTT; v_call: TRBV10-2; j_call: TRBJ1-3; clone_size: NA; d_call: NA
cdr3_aa: CASSPDSIAGGSYNEQFF; cdr3_nt: TGCGCCAGCAGCCCGGATTCTATAGCGGGGGGGTCCTACAATGAGCAGTTCTTC; v_call: TRBV5-1; j_call: TRBJ2-1; clone_size: NA; d_call: TRBD2
cdr3_aa: CASSLTSGGAGDTQYF; cdr3_nt: TGTGCCAGCAGCTTGACGTCGGGGGGGGCCGGGGATACGCAGTATTTT; v_call: TRBV11-3; j_call: TRBJ2-3; clone_size: NA; d_call: TRBD2
cdr3_aa: CASSLQGIREKLFF; cdr3_nt: TGCGCCAGCAGCTTACAGGGGATAAGAGAAAAACTGTTTTTT; v_call: TRBV5-1; j_call: TRBJ1-4; clone_size: NA; d_call: TRBD1
cdr3_aa: CASSGYRGPIHAQHF; cdr3_nt: TGTGCCAGCAGCGGCTACAGGGGGCCGATACATGCCCAGCATTTT; v_call: TRBV7-8; j_call: TRBJ1-5; clone_size: few; d_call: TRBD1
cdr3_aa: CASSGQGPYEQYF; cdr3_nt: TGTGCCAGCAGCGGACAGGGTCCCTACGAGCAGTACTTC; v_call: TRBV2; j_call: TRBJ2-7; clone_size: once; d_call: TRBD1
cdr3_aa: CSVARQGATYEQYF; cdr3_nt: TGCAGCGTCGCAAGACAGGGGGCAACCTACGAGCAGTACTTC; v_call: TRBV29-1; j_call: TRBJ2-7; clone_size: NA; d_call: TRBD1
cdr3_aa: CASSLQGYNSPLHF; cdr3_nt: TGCGCCAGCAGCCTTCAGGGGTATAATTCACCCCTCCACTTT; v_call: TRBV5-1; j_call: TRBJ1-6; clone_size: NA; d_call: NA
cdr3_aa: CASSPKGDRSSGANVLTF; cdr3_nt: TGTGCCAGCAGTCCAAAAGGAGACCGCAGCTCTGGGGCCAACGTCCTGACTTTC; v_call: TRBV25-1; j_call: TRBJ2-6; clone_size: NA; d_call: NA
cdr3_aa: CASSLDDYGYTF; cdr3_nt: TGTGCCAGCAGCTTAGACGACTATGGCTACACCTTC; v_call: TRBV11-2; j_call: TRBJ1-2; clone_size: NA; d_call: NA
cdr3_aa: CASIGGRVTNEKLFF; cdr3_nt: TGTGCCAGCATAGGGGGCCGGGTAACTAATGAAAAACTGTTTTTT; v_call: TRBV28; j_call: TRBJ1-4; clone_size: NA; d_call: TRBD1
cdr3_aa: CASSRSGSSYNEQFF; cdr3_nt: TGCGCCAGCAGCCGTAGCGGGAGCTCCTACAATGAGCAGTTCTTC; v_call: TRBV5-1; j_call: TRBJ2-1; clone_size: NA; d_call: TRBD2
cdr3_aa: CASSQAAQTANYGYTF; cdr3_nt: TGCGCCAGCAGCCAAGCGGCCCAGACAGCCAACTATGGCTACACCTTC; v_call: TRBV4-1; j_call: TRBJ1-2; clone_size: NA; d_call: NA
cdr3_aa: CASSSTGAGNQPQHF; cdr3_nt: TGCGCCAGCAGCTCGACAGGGGCAGGCAATCAGCCCCAGCATTTT; v_call: TRBV5-1; j_call: TRBJ1-5; clone_size: NA; d_call: TRBD1
cdr3_aa: CASSSGDRDRVDF; cdr3_nt: TGTGCCAGCAGTTCGGGTGACAGGGACAGGGTTGACTTC; v_call: TRBV12-3/TRBV12-4; j_call: TRBJ2-4; clone_size: NA; d_call: TRBD1
cdr3_aa: CASSAYRGHNTGELFF; cdr3_nt: TGTGCCAGCAGTGCCTACAGGGGACATAACACCGGGGAGCTGTTTTTT; v_call: TRBV27; j_call: TRBJ2-2; clone_size: NA; d_call: TRBD1